The 14 T cell receptor beta chains in this list originate from one sample, sequenced in a study of blood T cell repertoires in COVID-19. Generated by immunoSEQ multiplex PCR, the TCRdb table keeps only in-frame clones and is missing some. The sample has approximately 500,000 clones, less than 90% seen once. The specimen sequenced was peripheral blood. These receptors all come from a woman aged 45-59 years with COVID-19, enrolled during active disease.

As for this clone: A read error may produce the germline difference seen at one junction end. The chain recombines TRBV12-5 with TRBJ1-1, with D unresolved. The CDR3 covers 11 residues. CDR1 and CDR2 from the germline V gene are LGHNT and FRNRAP. The CDR3: CASGFHTEAFF. The CDR3 DNA reads TGTGCTAGTGGCTTCCACACGGAAGCTTTCTTT.

This chain links TRBV9 with TRBJ2-1, with 12 positions matching TRBD2. This CDR3 has 16 amino acids. The V gene end was trimmed by 5 bases and the J gene end by 4 bases; junction bases not matched to a gene: 7. Germline V lookup: CDR1 SGDLS, CDR2 YYNGEE. The DNA for the CDR3 is TGTGCCAGCAGTCGTTCCGGGACTAGCGGGTACAATGAGCAGTTCTTC. This sequence encodes CASSRSGTSGYNEQFF.

The chain employs TRBV2 and TRBJ2-2; D perhaps matches TRBD2 (6 bases). Germline V lookup: CDR1 SNHLY, CDR2 FYNNEI. The CDR3 sequence is 14 residues long. V lost 7 bases to trimming and J lost 4 bases, with 13 bases between them. This chain's CDR3 is CASTEGSLTGELFF. DNA for the CDR3: TGTGCCAGCACGGAGGGAAGCCTCACCGGGGAGCTGTTTTTT.

The genes are TRBV12-5 and TRBJ2-3; 10 bases line up with TRBD2. CDR1 is LGHNT and CDR2 is FRNRAP in the germline V gene. This CDR3 has 14 amino acids. Losses at the gene ends were 1 base for V and 9 bases for J; bases not matched to a gene: 4. CDR3 nucleotide sequence: TGTGCTAGTGGTTTGGCCTTAGCGGGGGGCACGCAGTATTTT. Its translation is CASGLALAGGTQYF. The entire variable domain, with the rest obtained from reference TRBV12-5 and TRBJ2-3, is as follows: DARVTQTPRHKVTEMGQEVTMRCQPILGHNTVFWYRQTMMQGLELLAYFRNRAPLDDSGMPKDRFSAEMPDATLATLKIQPSEPRDSAVYFCASGLALAGGTQYFGPGTRLTVL.

V usage is TRBV7-6 and J usage is TRBJ1-1, with D possibly matching TRBD1 (5 bases). The CDR3 covers 15 residues. V lost 0 bases to trimming and J lost 5 bases, with 13 bases between them. Germline V gene lookup returns CDR1 SGHVS and CDR2 FNYEAQ. DNA of the CDR3: TGTGCCAGCAGCTTAGCGTCAGGGATGCAAACTGAAGCTTTCTTT. Translated: CASSLASGMQTEAFF. Based on the CDR3 plus reference TRBV7-6 and TRBJ1-1, the full variable domain is GAGVSQSPRYKVTKRGQDVALRCDPISGHVSLYWYRQALGQGPEFLTYFNYEAQQDKSGLPNDRFSAERPEGSISTLTIQRTEQRDSAMYRCASSLASGMQTEAFFGQGTRLTVV.

The J gene is TRBJ1-1, the V gene TRBV5-1, with TRBD1 matching 11 bases. Trimming removed 0 bases from V and 3 bases from J; junction bases left unmatched: 4. The CDR3 consists of 16 residues. CDR1 and CDR2 from the germline V gene are SGHRS and YFSETQ. CDR3 sequence: CASSLDGQGAHTEAFF. In DNA form, the CDR3 reads TGCGCCAGCAGCTTGGATGGACAGGGGGCTCACACTGAAGCTTTCTTT.

The genes are TRBV19 and TRBJ2-5; 8 bases agree with TRBD2. Germline V CDR1 and CDR2: LNHDA, SQIVND (reference sequence). The CDR3 runs to 15 residues. The junction had 10 bases not matched to a gene; V was cut back by 5 bases and J by 5 bases. The CDR3 DNA reads as TGTGCCAGTAGTCCCGGGGGGGCTTCCGAGGAGACCCAGTACTTC. Protein product: CASSPGGASEETQYF.

The rearrangement links TRBV7-3 to TRBJ2-3; no reliable D call. Trimming cost V 0 bases and J 0 bases, with 10 bases left between them. Germline V gene lookup returns CDR1 SGHTA and CDR2 FQGTGA. The CDR3 totals 16 residues. The CDR3: CASSLTGPQSTDTQYF. For the CDR3, the DNA is TGTGCCAGCAGCTTAACGGGCCCTCAAAGCACAGATACGCAGTATTTT.

The sample holds a few counts of this clone. The genes are TRBV2 and TRBJ1-1; D uncertain. Germline values: CDR1 SNHLY, CDR2 FYNNEI. This CDR3 region has 13 residues. Trimming took 8 bases from V and 1 from J, leaving 11 bases between them. CDR3 in amino acids: CASADAENTEAFF. As DNA, the CDR3 is TGTGCCAGCGCTGATGCGGAGAACACTGAAGCTTTCTTT.

The J gene is TRBJ1-4, the V gene TRBV7-9, with D perhaps matching TRBD1 (6 bases). CDR3 length equals 15 residues. The germline V gene has CDR1 SEHNR and CDR2 FQNEAQ (reference sequence). Trimming pared 4 bases from V and 8 bases from J, leaving 17 bases between. The CDR3 DNA reads as TGTGCCAGCAGCTCCGGGACATTCTCAAGCGAAAAACTGTTTTTT. It encodes CASSSGTFSSEKLFF. Full variable domain (outside the CDR3, taken from reference TRBV7-9 and TRBJ1-4): DTGVSQNPRHKITKRGQNVTFRCDPISEHNRLYWYRQTLGQGPEFLTYFQNEAQLEKSRLLSDRFSAERPKGSFSTLEIQRTEQGDSAMYLCASSSGTFSSEKLFFGSGTQLSVL.

This clone was counted a single time. This chain links TRBV14 with TRBJ2-2; 7 positions match TRBD1. Germline CDR1 is SGHDN and CDR2 is FVKESK. This CDR3 has 18 residues. V was clipped by 4 bases and J by 0 bases; unmatched bases: 11. The CDR3 DNA is TGTGCCAGCAGCCGGGGACAGACTCTCTTTGCGAACACCGGGGAGCTGTTTTTT. This gives the protein CASSRGQTLFANTGELFF.

The chain links TRBV11-2 to TRBJ2-3; 14 bases map to TRBD2. The CDR3 has 16 residues. CDR1 is SGHAT and CDR2 is FQNNGV in the germline V gene. V was clipped by 5 bases and J by 7 bases; unmatched bases: 8. The CDR3 spells CASSRGTSGGGNTQYF. Written as DNA, the CDR3 is TGTGCCAGCAGCCGCGGGACTAGCGGGGGCGGGAATACGCAGTATTTT.

The chain recombines TRBV3-1 (or the pseudogene TRBV3-2) with TRBJ1-2, with D unresolved. Between the trimmed V and J ends, which lost 2 bases and 6 bases, there was a span of 4 bases. This CDR3 spans 11 amino acids. Germline CDR1 reads LGHDT; CDR2 reads YNNKEL (reference sequence). CDR3 sequence (DNA): TGTGCCAGCAGCCAAACGGATGGCTACACCTTC. This translates into CASSQTDGYTF.

The rearrangement links TRBV14 to TRBJ1-1; D not certain. The germline gives CDR1 SGHDN, CDR2 FVKESK. V dropped 3 bases and J dropped 0 bases, with 11 bases sitting between them. The CDR3 covers 15 residues. The CDR3 is CASSQRAGLNTEAFF. The CDR3 coding sequence is TGTGCCAGCAGCCAGCGAGCAGGATTGAACACTGAAGCTTTCTTT.